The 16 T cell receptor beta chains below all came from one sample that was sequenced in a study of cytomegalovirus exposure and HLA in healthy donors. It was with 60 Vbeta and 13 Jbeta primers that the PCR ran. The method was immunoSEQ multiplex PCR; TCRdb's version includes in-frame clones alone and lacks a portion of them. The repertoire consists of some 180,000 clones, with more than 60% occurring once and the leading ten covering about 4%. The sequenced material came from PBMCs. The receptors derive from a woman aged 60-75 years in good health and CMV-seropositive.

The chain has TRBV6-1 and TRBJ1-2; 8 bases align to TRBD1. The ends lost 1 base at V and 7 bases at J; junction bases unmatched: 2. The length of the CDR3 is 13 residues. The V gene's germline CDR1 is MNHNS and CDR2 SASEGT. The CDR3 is CASSEDRGGGYTF. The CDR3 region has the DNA TGTGCCAGCAGTGAAGACAGGGGGGGTGGCTACACCTTC.

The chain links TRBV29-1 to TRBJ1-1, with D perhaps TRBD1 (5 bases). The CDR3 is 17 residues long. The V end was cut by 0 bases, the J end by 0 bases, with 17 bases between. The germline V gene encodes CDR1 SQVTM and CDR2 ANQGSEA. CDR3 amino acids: CSVEDRKYWGVNTEAFF. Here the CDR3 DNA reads TGCAGCGTTGAAGATCGAAAATATTGGGGGGTGAACACTGAAGCTTTCTTT.

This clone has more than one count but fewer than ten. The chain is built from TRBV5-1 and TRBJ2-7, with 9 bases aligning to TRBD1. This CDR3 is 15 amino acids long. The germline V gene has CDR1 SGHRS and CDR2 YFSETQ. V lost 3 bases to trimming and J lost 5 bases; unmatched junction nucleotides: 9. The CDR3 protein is CASSSLGQGFHEQYF. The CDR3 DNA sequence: TGCGCCAGCAGCTCCCTGGGACAGGGATTTCACGAGCAGTACTTC.

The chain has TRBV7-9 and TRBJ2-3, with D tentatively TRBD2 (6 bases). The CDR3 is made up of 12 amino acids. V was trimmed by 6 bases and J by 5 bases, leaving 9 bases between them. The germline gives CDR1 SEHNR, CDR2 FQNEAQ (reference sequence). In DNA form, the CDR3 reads TGTGCCAGCAGTTGGGGGGTAGATACGCAGTATTTT. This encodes CASSWGVDTQYF.

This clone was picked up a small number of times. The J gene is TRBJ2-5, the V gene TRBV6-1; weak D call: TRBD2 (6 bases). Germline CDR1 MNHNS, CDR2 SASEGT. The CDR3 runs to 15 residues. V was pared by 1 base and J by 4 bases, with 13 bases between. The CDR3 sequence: CASSEVTGVLETQYF. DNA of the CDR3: TGTGCCAGCAGTGAAGTAACGGGAGTATTAGAGACCCAGTACTTC.

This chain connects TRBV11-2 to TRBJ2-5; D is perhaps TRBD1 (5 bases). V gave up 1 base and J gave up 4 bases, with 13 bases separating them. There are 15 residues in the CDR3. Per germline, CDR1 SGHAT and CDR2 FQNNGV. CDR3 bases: TGTGCCAGCAGCTTAGGGGTTTTGGGGCTAGAGACCCAGTACTTC. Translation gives CASSLGVLGLETQYF.

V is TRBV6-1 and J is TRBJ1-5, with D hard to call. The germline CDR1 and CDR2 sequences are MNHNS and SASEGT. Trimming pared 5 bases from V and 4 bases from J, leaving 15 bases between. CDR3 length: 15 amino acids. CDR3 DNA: TGTGCCAGCAGTCGGCAGCGGTCTGGGAATCAGCCCCAGCATTTT. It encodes CASSRQRSGNQPQHF.

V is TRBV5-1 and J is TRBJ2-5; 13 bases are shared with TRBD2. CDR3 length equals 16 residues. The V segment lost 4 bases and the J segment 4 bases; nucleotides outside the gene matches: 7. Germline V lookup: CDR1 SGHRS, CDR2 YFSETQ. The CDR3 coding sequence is TGCGCCAGCAGCCCGGCGGGACTAGCGGGGAGAGAGACCCAGTACTTC. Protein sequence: CASSPAGLAGRETQYF.

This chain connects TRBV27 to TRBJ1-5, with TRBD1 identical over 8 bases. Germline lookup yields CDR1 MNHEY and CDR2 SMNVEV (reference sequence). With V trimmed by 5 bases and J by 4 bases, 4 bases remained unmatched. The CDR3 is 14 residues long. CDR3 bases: TGTGCCAGCAGTGGAGGACAGGGTAATCAGCCCCAGCATTTT. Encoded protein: CASSGGQGNQPQHF.

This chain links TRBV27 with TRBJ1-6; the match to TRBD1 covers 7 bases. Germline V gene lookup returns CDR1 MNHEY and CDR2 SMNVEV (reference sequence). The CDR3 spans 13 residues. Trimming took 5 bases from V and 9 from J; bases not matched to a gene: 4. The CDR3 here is CASSRQGLSPLHF. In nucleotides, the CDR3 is TGTGCCAGCAGTCGACAGGGACTTTCACCCCTCCACTTT.

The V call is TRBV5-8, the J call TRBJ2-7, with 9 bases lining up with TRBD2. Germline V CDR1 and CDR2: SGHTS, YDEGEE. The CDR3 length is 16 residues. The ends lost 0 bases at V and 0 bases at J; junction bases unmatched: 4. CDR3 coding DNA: TGTGCCAGCAGCTTGGGGAGCGGGGGGCACTCCTACGAGCAGTACTTC. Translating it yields CASSLGSGGHSYEQYF.

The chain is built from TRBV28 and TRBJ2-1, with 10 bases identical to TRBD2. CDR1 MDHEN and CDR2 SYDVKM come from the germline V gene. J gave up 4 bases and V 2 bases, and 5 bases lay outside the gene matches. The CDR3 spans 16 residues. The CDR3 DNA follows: TGTGCCAGCAGTTTAATGTTACTAGCGGGGTACAATGAGCAGTTCTTC. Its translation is CASSLMLLAGYNEQFF.

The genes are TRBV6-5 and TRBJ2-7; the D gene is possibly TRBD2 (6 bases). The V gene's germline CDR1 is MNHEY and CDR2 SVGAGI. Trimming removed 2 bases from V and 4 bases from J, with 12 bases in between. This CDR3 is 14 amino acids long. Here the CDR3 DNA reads TGTGCCAGCAGTTACGAGGTCCGGGGGTACGAGCAGTACTTC. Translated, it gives CASSYEVRGYEQYF.

CDR3 in amino acids: CASSFGQGGYEQYF. CDR3 bases: TGCGCCAGCAGCTTCGGACAGGGGGGATACGAGCAGTACTTC. The chain links TRBV5-1 to TRBJ2-7; 10 bases are shared with TRBD1. The CDR3 spans 14 residues. The ends lost 2 bases at V and 4 bases at J; junction bases unmatched: 3. CDR1 and CDR2 from the germline V gene are SGHRS and YFSETQ.

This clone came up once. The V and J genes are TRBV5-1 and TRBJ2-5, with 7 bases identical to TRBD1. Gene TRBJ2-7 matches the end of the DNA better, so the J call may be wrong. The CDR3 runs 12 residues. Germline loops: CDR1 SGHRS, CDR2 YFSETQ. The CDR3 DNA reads TGCGCCAGCAGCTCACAGGGGAACGAGCAGTACTTC. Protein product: CASSSQGNEQYF.

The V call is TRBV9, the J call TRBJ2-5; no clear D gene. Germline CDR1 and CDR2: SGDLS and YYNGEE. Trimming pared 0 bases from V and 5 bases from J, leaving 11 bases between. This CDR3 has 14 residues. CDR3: CASSVDVGRETQYF. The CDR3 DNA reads TGTGCCAGCAGCGTAGATGTGGGCCGGGAGACCCAGTACTTC.